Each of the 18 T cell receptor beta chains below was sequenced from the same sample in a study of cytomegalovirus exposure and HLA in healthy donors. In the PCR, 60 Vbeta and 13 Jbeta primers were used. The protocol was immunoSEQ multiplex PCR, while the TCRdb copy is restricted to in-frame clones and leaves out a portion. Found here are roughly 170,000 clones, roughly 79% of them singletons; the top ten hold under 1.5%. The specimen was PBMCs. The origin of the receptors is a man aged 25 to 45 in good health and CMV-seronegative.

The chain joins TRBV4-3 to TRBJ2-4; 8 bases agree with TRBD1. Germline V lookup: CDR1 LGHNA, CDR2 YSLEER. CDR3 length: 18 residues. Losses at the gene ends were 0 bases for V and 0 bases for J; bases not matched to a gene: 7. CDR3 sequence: CASSQDVGRGRAKNIQYF. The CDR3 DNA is TGCGCCAGCAGCCAAGATGTGGGCAGGGGGCGAGCCAAAAACATTCAGTACTTC.

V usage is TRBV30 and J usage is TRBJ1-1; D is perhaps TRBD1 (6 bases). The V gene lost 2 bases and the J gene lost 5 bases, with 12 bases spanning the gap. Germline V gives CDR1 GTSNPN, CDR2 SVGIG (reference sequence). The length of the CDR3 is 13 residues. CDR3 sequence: CAWSWGGATEAFF. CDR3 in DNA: TGTGCCTGGAGTTGGGGGGGGGCTACTGAAGCTTTCTTT.

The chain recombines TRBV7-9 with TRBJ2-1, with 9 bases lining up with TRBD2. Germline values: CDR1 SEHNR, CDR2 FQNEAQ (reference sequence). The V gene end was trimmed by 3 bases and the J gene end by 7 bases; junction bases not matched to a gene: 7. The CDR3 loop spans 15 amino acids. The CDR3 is CASSFGAGGRNEQFF. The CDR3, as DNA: TGTGCCAGCAGCTTTGGAGCGGGAGGTAGGAATGAGCAGTTCTTC. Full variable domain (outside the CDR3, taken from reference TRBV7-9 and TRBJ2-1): DTGVSQNPRHKITKRGQNVTFRCDPISEHNRLYWYRQTLGQGPEFLTYFQNEAQLEKSRLLSDRFSAERPKGSFSTLEIQRTEQGDSAMYLCASSFGAGGRNEQFFGPGTRLTVL.

The CDR3 sequence is CASSSGLITDTQYF. CDR3 DNA: TGTGCCAGCAGCTCGGGTTTAATCACAGATACGCAGTATTTT. This chain connects TRBV5-6 to TRBJ2-3; D unresolved. CDR3 size: 14 residues. Germline loops: CDR1 SGHDT, CDR2 YYEEEE. Trimming removed 3 bases at V and 2 bases at J, with 10 bases between. The complete variable domain, with remaining parts taken from reference TRBV5-6 and TRBJ2-3, reads DAGVTQSPTHLIKTRGQQVTLRCSPKSGHDTVSWYQQALGQGPQFIFQYYEEEERQRGNFPDRFSGHQFPNYSSELNVNALLLGDSALYLCASSSGLITDTQYFGPGTRLTVL.

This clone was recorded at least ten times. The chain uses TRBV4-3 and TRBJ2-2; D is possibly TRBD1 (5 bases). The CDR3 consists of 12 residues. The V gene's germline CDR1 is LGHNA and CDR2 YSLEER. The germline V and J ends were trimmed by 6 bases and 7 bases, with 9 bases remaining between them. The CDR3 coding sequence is TGCGCCAGCAGGGAAGGGGACGGGGAGCTGTTTTTT. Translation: CASREGDGELFF.

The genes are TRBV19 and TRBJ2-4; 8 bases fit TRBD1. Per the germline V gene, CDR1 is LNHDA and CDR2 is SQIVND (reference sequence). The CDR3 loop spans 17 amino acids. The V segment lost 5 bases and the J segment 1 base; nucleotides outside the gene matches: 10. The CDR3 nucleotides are TGTGCCAGTAGTCCGGAGGGGACAGGTAGGGCCAAAAACATTCAGTACTTC. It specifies CASSPEGTGRAKNIQYF.

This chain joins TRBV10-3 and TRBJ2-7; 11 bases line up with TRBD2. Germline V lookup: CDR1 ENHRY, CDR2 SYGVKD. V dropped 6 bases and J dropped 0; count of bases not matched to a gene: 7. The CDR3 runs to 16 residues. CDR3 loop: CAISEGLAETSYEQYF. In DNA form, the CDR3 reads TGTGCCATCAGCGAGGGACTAGCGGAAACCTCCTACGAGCAGTACTTC.

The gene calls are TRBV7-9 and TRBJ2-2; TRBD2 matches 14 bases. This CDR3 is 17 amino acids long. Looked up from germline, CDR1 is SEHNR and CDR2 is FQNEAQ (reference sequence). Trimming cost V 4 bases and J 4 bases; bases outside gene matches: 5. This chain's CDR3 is CASSSKTSGGATGELFF. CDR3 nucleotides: TGTGCCAGCAGCTCAAAGACTAGCGGGGGGGCCACCGGGGAGCTGTTTTTT.

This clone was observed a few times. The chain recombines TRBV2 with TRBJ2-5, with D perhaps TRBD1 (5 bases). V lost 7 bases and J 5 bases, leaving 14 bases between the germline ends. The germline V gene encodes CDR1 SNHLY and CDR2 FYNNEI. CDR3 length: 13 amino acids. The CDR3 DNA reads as TGTGCCAGCAAAAATTTAAGGGGTGAGACCCAGTACTTC. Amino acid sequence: CASKNLRGETQYF. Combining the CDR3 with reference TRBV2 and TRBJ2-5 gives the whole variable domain EPEVTQTPSHQVTQMGQEVILRCVPISNHLYFYWYRQILGQKVEFLVSFYNNEISEKSEIFDDQFSVERPDGSNFTLKIRSTKLEDSAMYFCASKNLRGETQYFGPGTRLLVL.

CDR3 DNA: TGTGCCAGCAGTCGCGAAGCGGGAGGAAGGGTCAATGAGCAGTTCTTC. Translated, it gives CASSREAGGRVNEQFF. J is TRBJ2-1 and V is TRBV6-4; 9 bases align to TRBD2. The CDR3 has 16 amino acids. Germline V lookup: CDR1 MRHNA, CDR2 SNTAGT. Trimming at V came to 5 bases and at J to 6 bases, leaving 11 bases not matched to a gene.

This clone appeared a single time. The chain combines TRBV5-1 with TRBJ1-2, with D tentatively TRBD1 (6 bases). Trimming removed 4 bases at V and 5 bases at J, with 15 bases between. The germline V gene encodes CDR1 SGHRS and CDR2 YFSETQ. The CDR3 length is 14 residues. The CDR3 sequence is CASSPRDKTYGYTF. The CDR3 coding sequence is TGCGCCAGCAGCCCCCGGGACAAAACATATGGCTACACCTTC.

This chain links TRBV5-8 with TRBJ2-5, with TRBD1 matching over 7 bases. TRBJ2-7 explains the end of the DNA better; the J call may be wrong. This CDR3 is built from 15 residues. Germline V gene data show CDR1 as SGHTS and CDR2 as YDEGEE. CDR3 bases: TGTGCCAGCAGCTCGGCCGGGACAGCCTTCTACGAGCAGTACTTC. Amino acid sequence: CASSSAGTAFYEQYF.

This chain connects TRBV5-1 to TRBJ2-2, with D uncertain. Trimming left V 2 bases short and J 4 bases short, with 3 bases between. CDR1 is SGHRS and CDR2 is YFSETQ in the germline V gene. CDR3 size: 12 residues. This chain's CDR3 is CASSFVTGELFF. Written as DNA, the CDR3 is TGCGCCAGCAGCTTCGTCACCGGGGAGCTGTTTTTT.

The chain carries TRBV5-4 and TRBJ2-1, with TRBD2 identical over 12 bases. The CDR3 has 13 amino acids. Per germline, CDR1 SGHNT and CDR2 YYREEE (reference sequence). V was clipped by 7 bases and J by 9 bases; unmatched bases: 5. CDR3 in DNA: TGTGCCAGCGTACCTAGCGGGAGGGCTGAGCAGTTCTTC. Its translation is CASVPSGRAEQFF. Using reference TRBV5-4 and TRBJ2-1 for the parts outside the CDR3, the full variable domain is ETGVTQSPTHLIKTRGQQVTLRCSSQSGHNTVSWYQQALGQGPQFIFQYYREEENGRGNFPPRFSGLQFPNYSSELNVNALELDDSALYLCASVPSGRAEQFFGPGTRLTVL.

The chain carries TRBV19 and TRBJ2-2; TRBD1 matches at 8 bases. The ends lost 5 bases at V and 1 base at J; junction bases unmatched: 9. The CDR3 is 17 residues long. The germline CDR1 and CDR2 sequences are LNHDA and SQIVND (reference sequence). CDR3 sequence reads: CASSSRAGTGNTGELFF. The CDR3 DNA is TGTGCCAGTAGTTCCCGCGCGGGGACAGGGAACACCGGGGAGCTGTTTTTT. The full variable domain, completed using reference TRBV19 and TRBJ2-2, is DGGITQSPKYLFRKEGQNVTLSCEQNLNHDAMYWYRQDPGQGLRLIYYSQIVNDFQKGDIAEGYSVSREKKESFPLTVTSAQKNPTAFYLCASSSRAGTGNTGELFFGEGSRLTVL.

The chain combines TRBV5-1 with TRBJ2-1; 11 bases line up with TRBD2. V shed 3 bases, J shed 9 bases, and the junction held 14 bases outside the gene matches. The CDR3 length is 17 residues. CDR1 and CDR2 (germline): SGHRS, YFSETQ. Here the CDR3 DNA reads TGCGCCAGCAGCTCGATATCTAGACTAGCGGGATACCCTGAGCAGTTCTTC. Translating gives CASSSISRLAGYPEQFF. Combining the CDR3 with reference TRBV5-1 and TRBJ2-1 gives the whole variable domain KAGVTQTPRYLIKTRGQQVTLSCSPISGHRSVSWYQQTPGQGLQFLFEYFSETQRNKGNFPGRFSGRQFSNSRSEMNVSTLELGDSALYLCASSSISRLAGYPEQFFGPGTRLTVL.

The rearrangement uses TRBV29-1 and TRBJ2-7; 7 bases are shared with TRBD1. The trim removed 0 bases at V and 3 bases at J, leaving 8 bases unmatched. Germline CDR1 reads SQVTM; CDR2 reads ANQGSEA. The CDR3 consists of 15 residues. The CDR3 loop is CSVEDTGTEHYEQYF. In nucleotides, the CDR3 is TGCAGCGTTGAAGATACCGGGACAGAGCACTACGAGCAGTACTTC.

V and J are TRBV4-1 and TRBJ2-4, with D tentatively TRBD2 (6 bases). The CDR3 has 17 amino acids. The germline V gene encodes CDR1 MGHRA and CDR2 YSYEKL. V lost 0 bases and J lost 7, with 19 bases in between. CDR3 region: CASSQEPVAGRLNIQYF. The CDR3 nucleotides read TGCGCCAGCAGCCAAGAGCCGGTGGCGGGGAGATTGAACATTCAGTACTTC.